The entry below gives a single TCR beta chain sequence along with its context. These data originate in a study of blood T cell repertoires in COVID-19. Study in general: The United States, Italy and Spain were the sources of the acute and convalescent COVID-19 samples. From T cells, B-cell-depleted T cells, or PBMCs came the material, which was cDNA or gDNA.

Measured with immunoSEQ multiplex PCR; TCRdb has only the in-frame clones, and not every one. The sample lists roughly 96,000 clones, about 80% occurring once. V lost 6 bases and J lost 1, with 11 bases in between. Germline values: CDR1 LNHDA, CDR2 SQIVND (reference sequence). The CDR3 runs to 14 residues. Sequences were obtained from peripheral blood. This sequence originates from a man between 60 and 75 years old with acute or convalescent COVID-19. The V and J genes are TRBV19 and TRBJ2-3; D is unresolved. CDR3 region: CASSRGDGTDTQYF. The CDR3 region has the DNA TGTGCCAGTAGCCGAGGAGACGGCACAGATACGCAGTATTTT.